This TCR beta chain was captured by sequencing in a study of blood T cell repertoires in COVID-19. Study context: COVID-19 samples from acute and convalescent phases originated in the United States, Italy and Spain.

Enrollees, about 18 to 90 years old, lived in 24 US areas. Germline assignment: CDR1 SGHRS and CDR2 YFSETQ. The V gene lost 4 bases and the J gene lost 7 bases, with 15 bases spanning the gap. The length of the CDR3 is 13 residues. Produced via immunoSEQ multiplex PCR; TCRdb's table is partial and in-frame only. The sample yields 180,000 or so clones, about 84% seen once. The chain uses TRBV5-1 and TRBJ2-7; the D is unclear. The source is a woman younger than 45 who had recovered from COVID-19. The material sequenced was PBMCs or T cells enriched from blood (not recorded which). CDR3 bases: TGCGCCAGCAGCCGGCCAGATGCCGGGGAGCAGTACTTC. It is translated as CASSRPDAGEQYF.